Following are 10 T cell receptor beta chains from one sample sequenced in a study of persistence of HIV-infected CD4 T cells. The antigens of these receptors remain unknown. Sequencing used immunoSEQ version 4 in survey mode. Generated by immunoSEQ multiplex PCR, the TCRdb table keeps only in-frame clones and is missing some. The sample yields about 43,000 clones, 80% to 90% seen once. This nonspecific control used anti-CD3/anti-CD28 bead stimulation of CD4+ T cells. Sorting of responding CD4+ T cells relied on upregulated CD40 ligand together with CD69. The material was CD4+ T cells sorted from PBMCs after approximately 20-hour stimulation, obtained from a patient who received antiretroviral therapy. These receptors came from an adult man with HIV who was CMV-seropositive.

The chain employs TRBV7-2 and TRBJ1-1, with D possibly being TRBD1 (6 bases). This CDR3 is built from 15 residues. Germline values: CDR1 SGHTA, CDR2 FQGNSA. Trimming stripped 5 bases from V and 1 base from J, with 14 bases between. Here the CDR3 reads CASSARRGGNTEAFF. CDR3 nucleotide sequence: TGTGCCAGCAGCGCTCGTAGGGGGGGGAACACTGAAGCTTTCTTT.

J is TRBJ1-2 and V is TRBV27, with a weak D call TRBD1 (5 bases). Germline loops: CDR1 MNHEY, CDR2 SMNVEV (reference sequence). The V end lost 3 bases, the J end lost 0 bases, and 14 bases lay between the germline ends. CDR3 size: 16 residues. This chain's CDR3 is CASSFRGAPANYGYTF. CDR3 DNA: TGTGCCAGCAGTTTCCGCGGGGCGCCAGCTAACTATGGCTACACCTTC.

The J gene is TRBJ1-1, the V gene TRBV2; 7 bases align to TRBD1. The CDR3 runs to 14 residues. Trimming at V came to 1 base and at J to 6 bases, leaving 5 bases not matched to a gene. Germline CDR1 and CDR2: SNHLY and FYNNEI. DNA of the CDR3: TGTGCCAGCAGTGAAGGCAGGGGGTACGCTGAAGCTTTCTTT. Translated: CASSEGRGYAEAFF.

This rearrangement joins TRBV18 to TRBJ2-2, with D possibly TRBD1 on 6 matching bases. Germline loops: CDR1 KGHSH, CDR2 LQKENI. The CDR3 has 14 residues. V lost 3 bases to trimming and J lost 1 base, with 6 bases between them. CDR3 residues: CASSPGQNTGELFF. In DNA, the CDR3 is TGTGCCAGCTCACCGGGACAGAACACCGGGGAGCTGTTTTTT.

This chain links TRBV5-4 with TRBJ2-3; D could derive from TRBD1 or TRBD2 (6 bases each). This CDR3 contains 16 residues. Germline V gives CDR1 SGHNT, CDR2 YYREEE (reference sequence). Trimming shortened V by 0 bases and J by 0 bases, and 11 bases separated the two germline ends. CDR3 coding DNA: TGTGCCAGCAGCTTGGACGGGGGCTTTAGCACAGATACGCAGTATTTT. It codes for CASSLDGGFSTDTQYF.

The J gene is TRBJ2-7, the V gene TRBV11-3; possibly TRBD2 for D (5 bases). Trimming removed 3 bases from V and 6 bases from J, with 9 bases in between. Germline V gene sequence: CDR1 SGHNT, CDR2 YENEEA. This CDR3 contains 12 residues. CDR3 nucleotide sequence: TGTGCCAGCAGCTTCTTAGGAGGCGAGCAGTACTTC. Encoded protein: CASSFLGGEQYF.

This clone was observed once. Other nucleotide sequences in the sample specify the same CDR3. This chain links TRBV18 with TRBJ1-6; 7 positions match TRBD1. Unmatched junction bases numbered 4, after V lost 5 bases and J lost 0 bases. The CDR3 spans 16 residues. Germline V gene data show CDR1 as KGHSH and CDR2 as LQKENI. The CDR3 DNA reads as TGTGCCAGCTCATCGACAGGGAGCTCCTATAATTCACCCCTCCACTTT. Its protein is CASSSTGSSYNSPLHF. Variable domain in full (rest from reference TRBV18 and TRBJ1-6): NAGVMQNPRHLVRRRGQEARLRCSPMKGHSHVYWYRQLPEEGLKFMVYLQKENIIDESGMPKERFSAEFPKEGPSILRIQQVVRGDSAAYFCASSSTGSSYNSPLHFGNGTRLTVT.

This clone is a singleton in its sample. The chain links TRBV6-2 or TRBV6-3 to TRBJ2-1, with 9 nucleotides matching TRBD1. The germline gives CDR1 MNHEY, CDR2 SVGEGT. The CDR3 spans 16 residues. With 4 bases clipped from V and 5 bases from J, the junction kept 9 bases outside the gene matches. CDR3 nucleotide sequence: TGTGCCAGCAGTTTTCCCACAGGGGGCACACACAATGAGCAGTTCTTC. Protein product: CASSFPTGGTHNEQFF.

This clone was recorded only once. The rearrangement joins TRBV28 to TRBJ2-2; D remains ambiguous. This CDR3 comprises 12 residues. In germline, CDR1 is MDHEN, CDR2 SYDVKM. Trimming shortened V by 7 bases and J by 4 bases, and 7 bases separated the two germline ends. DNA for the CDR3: TGTGCCAGCACAGGATCCACCGGGGAGCTGTTTTTT. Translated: CASTGSTGELFF.

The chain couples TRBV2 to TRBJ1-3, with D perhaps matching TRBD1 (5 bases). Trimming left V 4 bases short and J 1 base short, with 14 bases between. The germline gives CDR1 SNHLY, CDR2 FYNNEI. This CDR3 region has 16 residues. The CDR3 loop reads CASSGGRGISGNTIYF. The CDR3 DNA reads TGTGCCAGCAGTGGGGGAAGGGGAATTTCTGGAAACACCATATATTTT.